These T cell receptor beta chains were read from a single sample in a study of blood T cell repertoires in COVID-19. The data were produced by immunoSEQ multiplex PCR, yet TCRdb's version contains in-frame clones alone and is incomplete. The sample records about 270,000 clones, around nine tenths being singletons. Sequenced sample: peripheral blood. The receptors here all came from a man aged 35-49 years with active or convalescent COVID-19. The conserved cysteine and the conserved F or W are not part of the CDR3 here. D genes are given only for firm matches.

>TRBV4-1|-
ASSQGAYEQY
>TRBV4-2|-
ASSQESGYEQY
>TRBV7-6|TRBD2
ASSLEVGGDGGFHEQY
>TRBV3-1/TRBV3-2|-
ASSQGATGNTEAF
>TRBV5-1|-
ASSSSLNNNEQF
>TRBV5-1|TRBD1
ASSFRDRGYEQY
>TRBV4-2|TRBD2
ASSQEGTSAFGQY
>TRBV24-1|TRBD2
ATSDTGTSGTNEQF
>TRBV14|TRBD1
ASSQTGAGNTIY
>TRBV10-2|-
ASQTLDRSGEQY
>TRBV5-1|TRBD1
ASVRDRPSGANVLT
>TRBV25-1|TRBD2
ASRPAGRAGELF
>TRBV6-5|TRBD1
ASSYGQGATQY
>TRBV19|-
ASSTLSGGSTDTQY
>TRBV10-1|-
ASRPSEGTDTQY
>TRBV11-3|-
ASSLATMSYEQY
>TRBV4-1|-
ASSQEGLGAQAPYNEQF
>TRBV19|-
ASSILGVRTEAF
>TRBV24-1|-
ATSDRGSVYGYT
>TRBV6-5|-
ASSYGLTNQPQH
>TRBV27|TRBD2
ASSVIAGPPYEQY
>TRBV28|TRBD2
ASIAGLAGGEQY
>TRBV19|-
ASSPEGQVLGGATEAF
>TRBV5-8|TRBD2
ASSLSRRDRRLAGDNEQY
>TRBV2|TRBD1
ASSGTGNYEQY
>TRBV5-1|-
ASSFMPRGSLRRDSYEQY
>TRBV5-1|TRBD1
ASSSRQGGNTIY
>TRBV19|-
ASNQGFSPNQPQH
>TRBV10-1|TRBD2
ASSAQLAGNTDTQY
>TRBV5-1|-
ASSFSPGANTGELF
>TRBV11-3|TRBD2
ASSSTGTRSYEQY
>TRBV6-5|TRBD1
ASSTQGQHFVQQY
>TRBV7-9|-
ASSSEGRGII
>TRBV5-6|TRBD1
ASSWGTGNTEAF
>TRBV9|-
ASSGTEEAF
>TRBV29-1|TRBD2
SVEGGEGSTDTQY
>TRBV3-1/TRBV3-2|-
ASSQEGRNEQY